Included here is one TCR beta chain sequence, with context. Its cognate antigen is unknown. This record comes from a study of T cells expressing NK-cell markers. Findings of the study overall: The contribution of dominant NKG2C+ clonotypes to CD8+ T cells in roughly 6 donors was roughly 1.0-7.0%. Nothing established the HCMV specificity of expanded NKG2C+ T cell clones.

Germline V CDR1 and CDR2: SGHTA, FQGNSA. The CDR3 has 15 residues. TCRdb re-called the 5' RACE reads and shows each CDR3 protein once, DNA omitted. This sample contains about 460,000 distinct CDR3 sequences. The V call is TRBV7-2, the J call TRBJ2-5. This clonotype was sampled from a woman between 45 and 65 years old in good health. Sequencing was done on a sample of blood T cells: a sorted CD56 or NKG2C T cell subset, CD4+ or CD8+ T cells, or bulk PBMC T cells (not recorded which). Here the CDR3 reads CASSWVVGSQETQYF.